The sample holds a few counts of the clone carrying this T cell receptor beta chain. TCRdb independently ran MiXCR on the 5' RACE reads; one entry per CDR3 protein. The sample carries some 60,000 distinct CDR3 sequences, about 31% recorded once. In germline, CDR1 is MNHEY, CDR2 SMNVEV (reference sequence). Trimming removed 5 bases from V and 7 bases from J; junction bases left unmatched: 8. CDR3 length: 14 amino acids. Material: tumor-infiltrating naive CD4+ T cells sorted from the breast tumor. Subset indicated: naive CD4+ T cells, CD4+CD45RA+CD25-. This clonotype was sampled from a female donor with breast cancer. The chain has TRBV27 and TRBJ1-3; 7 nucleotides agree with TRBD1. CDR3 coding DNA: TGTGCCAGCAGTCCCCGACAGGGTTCGAACACCATATATTTT. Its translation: CASSPRQGSNTIYF.